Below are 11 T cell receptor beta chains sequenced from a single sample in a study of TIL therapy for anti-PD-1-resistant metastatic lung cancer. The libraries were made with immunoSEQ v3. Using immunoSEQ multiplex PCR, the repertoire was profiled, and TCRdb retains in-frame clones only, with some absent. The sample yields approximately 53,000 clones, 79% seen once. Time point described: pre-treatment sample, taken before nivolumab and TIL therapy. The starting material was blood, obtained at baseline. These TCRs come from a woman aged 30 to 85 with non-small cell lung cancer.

The CDR3 spells CASSSSAGGSWGELFF. CDR3 nucleotide sequence: TGTGCCAGCAGCTCATCCGCAGGGGGCAGTTGGGGGGAGCTGTTTTTT. This sequence joins TRBV5-4 and TRBJ2-2; 8 bases map to TRBD1. The junction had 12 bases not matched to a gene; V was cut back by 3 bases and J by 8 bases. The CDR3 sequence is 16 residues long. The germline V gene encodes CDR1 SGHNT and CDR2 YYREEE (reference sequence).

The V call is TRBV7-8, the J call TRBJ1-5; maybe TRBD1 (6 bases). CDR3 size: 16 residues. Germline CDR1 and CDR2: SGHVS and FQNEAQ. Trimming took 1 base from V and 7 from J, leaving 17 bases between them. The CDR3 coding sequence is TGTGCCAGCAGCTTAGTTTATGGGGGGGGCGGGCAGCCCCAGCATTTT. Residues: CASSLVYGGGGQPQHF.

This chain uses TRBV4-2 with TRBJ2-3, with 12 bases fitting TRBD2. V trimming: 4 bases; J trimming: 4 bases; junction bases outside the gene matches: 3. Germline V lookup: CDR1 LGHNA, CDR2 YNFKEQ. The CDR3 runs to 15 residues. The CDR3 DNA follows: TGTGCCAGCAGCCGGACTAGCGGGGTGGCAGATACGCAGTATTTT. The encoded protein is CASSRTSGVADTQYF.

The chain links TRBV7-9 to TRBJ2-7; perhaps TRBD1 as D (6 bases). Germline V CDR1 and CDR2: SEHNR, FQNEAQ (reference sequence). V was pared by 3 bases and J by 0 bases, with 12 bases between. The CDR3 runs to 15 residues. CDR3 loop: CASSFGQSYSYEQYF. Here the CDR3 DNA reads TGTGCCAGCAGCTTTGGACAGTCTTACTCCTACGAGCAGTACTTC.

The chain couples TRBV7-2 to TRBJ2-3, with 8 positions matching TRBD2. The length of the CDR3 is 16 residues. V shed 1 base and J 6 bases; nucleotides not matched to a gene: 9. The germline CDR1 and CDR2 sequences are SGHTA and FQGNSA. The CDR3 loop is CASSLVLRGGGDTQYF. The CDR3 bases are TGTGCCAGCAGCTTAGTCTTACGGGGGGGCGGCGATACGCAGTATTTT.

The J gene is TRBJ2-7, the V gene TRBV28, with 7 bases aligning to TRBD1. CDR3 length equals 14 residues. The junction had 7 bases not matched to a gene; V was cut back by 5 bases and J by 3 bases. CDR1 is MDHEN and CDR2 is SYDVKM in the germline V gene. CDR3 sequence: CASSRAGGFYEQYF. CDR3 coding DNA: TGTGCCAGCAGTCGGGCAGGGGGATTCTACGAGCAGTACTTC.

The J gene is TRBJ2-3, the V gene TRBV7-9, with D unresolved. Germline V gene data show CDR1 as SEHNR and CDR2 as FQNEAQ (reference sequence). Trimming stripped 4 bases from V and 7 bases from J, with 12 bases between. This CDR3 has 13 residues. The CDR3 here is CASSYDYGHTQYF. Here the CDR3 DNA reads TGTGCCAGCAGCTACGATTACGGGCATACGCAGTATTTT.

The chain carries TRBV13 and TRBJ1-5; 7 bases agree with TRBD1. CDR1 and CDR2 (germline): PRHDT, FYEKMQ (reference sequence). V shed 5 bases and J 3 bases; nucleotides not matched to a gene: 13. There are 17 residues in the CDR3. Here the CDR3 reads CASSPGGGRWDNQPQHF. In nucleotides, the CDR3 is TGTGCCAGCAGCCCAGGGGGAGGGCGGTGGGACAATCAGCCCCAGCATTTT.

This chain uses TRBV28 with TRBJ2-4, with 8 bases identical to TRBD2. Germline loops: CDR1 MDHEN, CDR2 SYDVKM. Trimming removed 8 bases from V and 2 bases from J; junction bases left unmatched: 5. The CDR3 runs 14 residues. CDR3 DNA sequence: TGTGCCAGCCGGGAGGGAAGTTCCAAAAACATTCAGTACTTC. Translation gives CASREGSSKNIQYF.

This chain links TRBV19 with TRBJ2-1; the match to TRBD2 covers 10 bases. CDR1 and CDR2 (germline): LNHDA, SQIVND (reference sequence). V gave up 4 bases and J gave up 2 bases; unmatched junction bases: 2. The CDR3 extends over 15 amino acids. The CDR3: CASSSGTSAYNEQFF. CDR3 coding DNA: TGTGCCAGTAGTAGTGGGACTAGCGCCTACAATGAGCAGTTCTTC.

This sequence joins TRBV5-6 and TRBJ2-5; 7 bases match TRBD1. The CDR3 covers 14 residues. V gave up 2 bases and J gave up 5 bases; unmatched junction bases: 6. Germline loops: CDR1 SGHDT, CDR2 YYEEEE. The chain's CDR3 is CASSLRTGVETQYF. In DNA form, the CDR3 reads TGTGCCAGCAGCTTAAGAACAGGGGTGGAGACCCAGTACTTC. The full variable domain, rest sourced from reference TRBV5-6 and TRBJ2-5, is DAGVTQSPTHLIKTRGQQVTLRCSPKSGHDTVSWYQQALGQGPQFIFQYYEEEERQRGNFPDRFSGHQFPNYSSELNVNALLLGDSALYLCASSLRTGVETQYFGPGTRLLVL.